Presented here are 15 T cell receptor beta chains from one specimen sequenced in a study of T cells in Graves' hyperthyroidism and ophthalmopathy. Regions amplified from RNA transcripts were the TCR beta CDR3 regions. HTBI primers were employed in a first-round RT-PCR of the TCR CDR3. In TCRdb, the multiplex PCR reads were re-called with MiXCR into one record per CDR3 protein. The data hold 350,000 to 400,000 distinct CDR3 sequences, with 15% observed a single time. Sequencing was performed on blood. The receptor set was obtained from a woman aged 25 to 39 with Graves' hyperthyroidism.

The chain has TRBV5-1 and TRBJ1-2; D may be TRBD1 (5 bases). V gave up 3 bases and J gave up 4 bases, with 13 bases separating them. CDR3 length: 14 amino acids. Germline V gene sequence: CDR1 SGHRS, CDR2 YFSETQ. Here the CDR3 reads CASSYSDKSYGYTF. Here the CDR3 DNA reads TGCGCCAGCAGCTACTCGGACAAGAGCTATGGCTACACCTTC.

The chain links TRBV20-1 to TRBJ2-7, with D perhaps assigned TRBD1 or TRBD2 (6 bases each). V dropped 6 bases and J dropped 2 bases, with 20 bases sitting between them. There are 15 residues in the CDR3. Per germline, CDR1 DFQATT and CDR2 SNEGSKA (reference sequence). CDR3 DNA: TGCAGTGCGGTCCAGAGGGGGGCCCTTACCTACGAGCAGTACTTC. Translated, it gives CSAVQRGALTYEQYF.

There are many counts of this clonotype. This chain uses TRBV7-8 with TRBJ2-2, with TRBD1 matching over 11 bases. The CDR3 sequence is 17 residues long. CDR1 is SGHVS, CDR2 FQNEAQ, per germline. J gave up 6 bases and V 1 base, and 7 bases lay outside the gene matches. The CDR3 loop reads CASSLGTGGWRAGELFF. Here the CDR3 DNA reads TGTGCCAGCAGCTTAGGGACAGGGGGCTGGAGAGCCGGGGAGCTGTTTTTT. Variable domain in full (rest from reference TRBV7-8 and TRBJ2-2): GAGVSQSPRYKVAKRGQDVALRCDPISGHVSLFWYQQALGQGPEFLTYFQNEAQLDKSGLPSDRFFAERPEGSVSTLKIQRTQQEDSAVYLCASSLGTGGWRAGELFFGEGSRLTVL.

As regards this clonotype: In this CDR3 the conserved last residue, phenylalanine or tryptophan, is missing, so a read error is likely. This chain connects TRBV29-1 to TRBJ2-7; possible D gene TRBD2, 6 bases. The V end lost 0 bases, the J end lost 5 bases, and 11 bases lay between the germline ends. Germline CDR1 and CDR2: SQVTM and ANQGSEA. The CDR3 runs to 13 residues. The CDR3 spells CSVEDSGDHEQYL. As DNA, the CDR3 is TGCAGCGTTGAAGATTCGGGGGACCACGAGCAGTACCTC.

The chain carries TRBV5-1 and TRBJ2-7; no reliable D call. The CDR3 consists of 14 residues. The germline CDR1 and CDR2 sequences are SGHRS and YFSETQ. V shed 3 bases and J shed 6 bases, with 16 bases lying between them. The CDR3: CASSSDKKGGEQYF. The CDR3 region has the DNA TGCGCCAGCAGCTCTGACAAAAAAGGTGGCGAGCAGTACTTC.

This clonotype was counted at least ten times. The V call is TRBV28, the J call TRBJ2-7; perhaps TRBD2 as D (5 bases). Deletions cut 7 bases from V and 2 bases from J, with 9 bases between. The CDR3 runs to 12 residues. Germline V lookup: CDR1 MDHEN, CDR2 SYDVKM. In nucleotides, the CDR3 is TGTGCCAGCACAGAGCGGCCCTACGAGCAGTACTTC. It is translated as CASTERPYEQYF.

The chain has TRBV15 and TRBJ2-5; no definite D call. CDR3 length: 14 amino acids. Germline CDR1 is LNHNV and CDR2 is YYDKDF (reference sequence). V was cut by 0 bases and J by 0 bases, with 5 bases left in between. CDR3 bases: TGTGCCACCAGCAGAGATCCCCACCAAGAGACCCAGTACTTC. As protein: CATSRDPHQETQYF. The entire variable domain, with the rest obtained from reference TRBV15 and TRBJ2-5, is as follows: DAMVIQNPRYQVTQFGKPVTLSCSQTLNHNVMYWYQQKSSQAPKLLFHYYDKDFNNEADTPDNFQSRRPNTSFCFLDIRSPGLGDTAMYLCATSRDPHQETQYFGPGTRLLVL.

The CDR3, as DNA: TGTGCCACCAGTGATGACTCCGGGGGCGGGGAGCTGTTTTTT. Translation: CATSDDSGGGELFF. The chain combines TRBV24-1 with TRBJ2-2, with D perhaps TRBD2 (6 bases). V gave up 3 bases and J gave up 7 bases, with 11 bases separating them. CDR3 size: 14 residues. Germline lookup yields CDR1 KGHDR and CDR2 SFDVKD.

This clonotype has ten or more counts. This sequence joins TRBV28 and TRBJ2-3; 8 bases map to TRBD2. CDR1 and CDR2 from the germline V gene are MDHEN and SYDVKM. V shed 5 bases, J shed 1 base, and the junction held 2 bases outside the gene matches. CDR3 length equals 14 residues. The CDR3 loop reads CASSSGGRTDTQYF. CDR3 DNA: TGTGCCAGCAGTAGCGGGGGACGCACAGATACGCAGTATTTT.

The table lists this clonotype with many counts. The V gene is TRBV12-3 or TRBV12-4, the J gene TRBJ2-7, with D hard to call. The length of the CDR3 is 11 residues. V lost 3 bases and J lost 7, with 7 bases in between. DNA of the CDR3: TGTGCCAGCAGTTTGGGATTGGAGCAGTACTTC. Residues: CASSLGLEQYF.

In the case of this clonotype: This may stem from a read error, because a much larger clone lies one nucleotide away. The CDR3 sequence is CASSSGTGTFSYEQFF. The DNA for the CDR3 is TGCGCCAGCAGCTCCGGGACAGGGACTTTTTCCTACGAGCAGTTCTTC. This chain links TRBV5-1 with TRBJ2-7; 9 nucleotides match TRBD1. The DNA matches TRBJ2-1 better at its end, which makes the J call doubtful. The CDR3 runs to 16 residues. Germline V gene sequence: CDR1 SGHRS, CDR2 YFSETQ.

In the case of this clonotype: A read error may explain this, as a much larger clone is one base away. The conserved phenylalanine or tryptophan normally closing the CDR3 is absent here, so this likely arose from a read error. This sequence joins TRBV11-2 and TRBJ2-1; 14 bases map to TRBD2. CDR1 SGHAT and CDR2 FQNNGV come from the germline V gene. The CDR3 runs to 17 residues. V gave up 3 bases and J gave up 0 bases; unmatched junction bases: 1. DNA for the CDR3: TGTGCCAGCAGCTTGGGACTAGCGGGAGACTCCTACAATGAGCAGTTCCTC. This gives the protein CASSLGLAGDSYNEQFL.

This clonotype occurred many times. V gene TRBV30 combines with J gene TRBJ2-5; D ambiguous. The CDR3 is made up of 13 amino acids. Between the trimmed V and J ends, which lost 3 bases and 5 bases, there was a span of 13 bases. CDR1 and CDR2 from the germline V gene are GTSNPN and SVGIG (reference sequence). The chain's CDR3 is CAWRWTHLETQYF. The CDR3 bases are TGTGCCTGGAGGTGGACGCACTTGGAGACCCAGTACTTC.

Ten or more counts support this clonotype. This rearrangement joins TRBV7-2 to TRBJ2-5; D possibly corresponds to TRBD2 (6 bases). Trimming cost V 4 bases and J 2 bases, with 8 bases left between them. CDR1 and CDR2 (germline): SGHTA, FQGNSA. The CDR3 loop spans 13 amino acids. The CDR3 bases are TGTGCCAGCAGCTCTCTAGCGCAAGAGACCCAGTACTTC. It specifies CASSSLAQETQYF.

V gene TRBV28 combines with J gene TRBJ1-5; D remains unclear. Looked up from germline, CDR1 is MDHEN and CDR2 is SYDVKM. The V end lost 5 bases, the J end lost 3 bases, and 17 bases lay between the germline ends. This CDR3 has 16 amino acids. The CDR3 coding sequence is TGTGCCAGCAGTCCCCTCCGGGCCTCCCCCAATCAGCCCCAGCATTTT. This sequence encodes CASSPLRASPNQPQHF.